These 20 T cell receptor beta chains were all obtained from the same sample, sequenced in a study of shared clonotypes between healthy human individuals. TCRdb keeps only in-frame clones here, not all; method: immunoSEQ multiplex PCR. The table has about 1.5 million clones, 95% to 99% seen once. The sample consisted of naive CD4+ T cells sorted from blood. Subset meaning: CD45RA+ positively selected. Receptors were obtained from a man between 25 and 39 years old in good health.

The V call is TRBV29-1, the J call TRBJ1-5; possibly TRBD1 for D (5 bases). Trimming stripped 4 bases from V and 5 bases from J, with 9 bases between. Germline V gene lookup returns CDR1 SQVTM and CDR2 ANQGSEA. The CDR3 runs 12 residues. The CDR3: CSVGGSDQPQHF. The CDR3, as DNA: TGCAGCGTTGGGGGGTCCGATCAGCCCCAGCATTTT.

As regards this clone: Other DNA sequences of this sample code for an identical CDR3. The chain employs TRBV5-1 and TRBJ2-1, with 9 bases fitting TRBD1. The length of the CDR3 is 15 residues. The V gene's germline CDR1 is SGHRS and CDR2 YFSETQ. With V trimmed by 0 bases and J by 6 bases, 4 bases remained unmatched. CDR3 in amino acids: CASSLAGTGFNEQFF. In nucleotides, the CDR3 is TGCGCCAGCAGCTTGGCCGGGACAGGGTTCAATGAGCAGTTCTTC.

The V gene is TRBV7-9, the J gene TRBJ2-2; 8 bases fit TRBD2. Germline V CDR1 and CDR2: SEHNR, FQNEAQ (reference sequence). The CDR3 has 15 amino acids. Trimming at V came to 0 bases and at J to 6 bases, leaving 3 bases not matched to a gene. The CDR3 protein is CASSLAGRGAGELFF. Here the CDR3 DNA reads TGTGCCAGCAGCTTAGCCGGGAGGGGAGCCGGGGAGCTGTTTTTT.

Details on this clone: Other DNA sequences of this sample code for an identical CDR3. This rearrangement joins TRBV18 to TRBJ2-5; D call uncertain. The CDR3 sequence is 12 residues long. The V end was cut by 6 bases, the J end by 5 bases, with 10 bases between. Germline V CDR1 and CDR2: KGHSH, LQKENI. CDR3 sequence: CASSPTVETQYF. CDR3 nucleotide sequence: TGTGCCAGCTCCCCTACGGTTGAGACCCAGTACTTC.

Regarding this clone: This sample includes further DNA sequences coding for the same CDR3. The J gene is TRBJ1-2, the V gene TRBV7-9; D gene ambiguous. The CDR3 length is 12 residues. Germline loops: CDR1 SEHNR, CDR2 FQNEAQ (reference sequence). V lost 5 bases and J lost 8, with 12 bases in between. The CDR3 loop is CASSLEAAGYTF. In nucleotides, the CDR3 is TGTGCCAGCAGCCTTGAGGCGGCGGGCTACACCTTC. Filled out from reference TRBV7-9 and TRBJ1-2, the complete variable domain reads DTGVSQNPRHKITKRGQNVTFRCDPISEHNRLYWYRQTLGQGPEFLTYFQNEAQLEKSRLLSDRFSAERPKGSFSTLEIQRTEQGDSAMYLCASSLEAAGYTFGSGTRLTVV.

The J gene is TRBJ2-7, the V gene TRBV7-9; 10 bases are shared with TRBD2. This CDR3 has 15 amino acids. Trimming removed 8 bases from V and 1 base from J; junction bases left unmatched: 8. The germline V gene encodes CDR1 SEHNR and CDR2 FQNEAQ (reference sequence). CDR3 in DNA: TGTGCCAGCGGGGGATTAGCGGGAGGTTCCTACGAGCAGTACTTC. Translation gives CASGGLAGGSYEQYF.

CDR3 nucleotides: TGTGCCAGCAGCTCGGGACAGGGGATAAACACCGGGGAGCTGTTTTTT. Protein product: CASSSGQGINTGELFF. V is TRBV11-3 and J is TRBJ2-2, with TRBD1 matching over 10 bases. The CDR3 runs 16 residues. The junction had 4 bases not matched to a gene; V was cut back by 4 bases and J by 2 bases. Germline V CDR1 and CDR2: SGHNT, YENEEA.

CDR3 in amino acids: CASSLGGTGANVLTF. As DNA, the CDR3 is TGTGCCAGCAGTCTAGGTGGAACTGGGGCCAACGTCCTGACTTTC. The chain links TRBV28 to TRBJ2-6; D not resolved. The V gene's germline CDR1 is MDHEN and CDR2 SYDVKM. V gave up 5 bases and J gave up 2 bases, with 10 bases separating them. The CDR3 has 15 residues.

About this clone: Within the sample, other DNA sequences also encode this same CDR3. The gene calls are TRBV5-1 and TRBJ2-1, with 10 bases that match TRBD2. With 0 bases clipped from V and 3 bases from J, the junction kept 3 bases outside the gene matches. The CDR3 extends over 16 amino acids. Germline V gene data show CDR1 as SGHRS and CDR2 as YFSETQ. The CDR3 DNA is TGCGCCAGCAGCTTGGGGCTAGCGGGGGACTACAATGAGCAGTTCTTC. This sequence encodes CASSLGLAGDYNEQFF.

This clone is a singleton in its sample. The rearrangement joins TRBV29-1 to TRBJ2-1; no firm D call. The CDR3 sequence is 16 residues long. The germline gives CDR1 SQVTM, CDR2 ANQGSEA. The V gene lost 1 base and the J gene lost 7 bases, with 20 bases spanning the gap. CDR3 sequence reads: CSVEGSPGLRANEQFF. The CDR3 DNA reads TGCAGCGTTGAAGGGAGCCCCGGCCTAAGGGCTAATGAGCAGTTCTTC.

Comments on this clone: This sample includes further DNA sequences coding for the same CDR3. CDR3 region: CASSPRGGPQETQYF. CDR3 coding DNA: TGTGCCAGCTCACCGCGAGGGGGGCCGCAAGAGACCCAGTACTTC. This rearrangement joins TRBV18 to TRBJ2-5; the D call may be TRBD1 or TRBD2 (6 bases each). The CDR3 covers 15 residues. Germline CDR1 and CDR2: KGHSH and LQKENI. V gave up 3 bases and J gave up 2 bases, with 13 bases separating them.

The chain joins TRBV19 to TRBJ2-1; D may be TRBD2 (5 bases). V gave up 3 bases and J gave up 8 bases, with 17 bases separating them. Germline V gives CDR1 LNHDA, CDR2 SQIVND (reference sequence). The CDR3 is made up of 15 amino acids. CDR3 nucleotides: TGTGCCAGTAGTATTGGGTCGGGGTTGGGCGATGAGCAGTTCTTC. It encodes CASSIGSGLGDEQFF. The whole variable domain, filled in from reference TRBV19 and TRBJ2-1, reads DGGITQSPKYLFRKEGQNVTLSCEQNLNHDAMYWYRQDPGQGLRLIYYSQIVNDFQKGDIAEGYSVSREKKESFPLTVTSAQKNPTAFYLCASSIGSGLGDEQFFGPGTRLTVL.

As for this clone: Other DNA sequences in this sample translate to the same CDR3. The gene calls are TRBV2 and TRBJ1-2, with TRBD1 identical over 8 bases. Trimming at V came to 6 bases and at J to 3 bases, leaving 0 bases not matched to a gene. The germline V gene has CDR1 SNHLY and CDR2 FYNNEI. The CDR3 consists of 12 residues. CDR3 in amino acids: CASRDRDYGYTF. CDR3 coding DNA: TGTGCCAGCAGGGACAGGGACTATGGCTACACCTTC. Filled out from reference TRBV2 and TRBJ1-2, the complete variable domain reads EPEVTQTPSHQVTQMGQEVILRCVPISNHLYFYWYRQILGQKVEFLVSFYNNEISEKSEIFDDQFSVERPDGSNFTLKIRSTKLEDSAMYFCASRDRDYGYTFGSGTRLTVV.

The genes are TRBV6-5 and TRBJ1-5; the D is unclear. The CDR3 spans 12 residues. In germline, CDR1 is MNHEY, CDR2 SVGAGI. Trimming took off 5 bases at V and 5 bases at J, with 7 bases between the two ends. This CDR3 reads CASSTRDQPQHF. CDR3 coding DNA: TGTGCCAGCAGTACGAGGGATCAGCCCCAGCATTTT.

V usage is TRBV15 and J usage is TRBJ2-1, with 8 nucleotides matching TRBD2. Germline trimming cut 8 bases from V and 4 bases from J; bases unmatched to any gene: 4. The germline gives CDR1 LNHNV, CDR2 YYDKDF (reference sequence). The CDR3 covers 13 residues. The CDR3 protein is CATERGGYNEQFF. CDR3 bases: TGTGCCACCGAACGCGGGGGGTACAATGAGCAGTTCTTC.

The genes are TRBV14 and TRBJ2-3, with D uncertain. The CDR3 contains 17 residues. Trimming cost V 4 bases and J 3 bases, with 20 bases left between them. Germline CDR1 reads SGHDN; CDR2 reads FVKESK. CDR3 DNA: TGTGCCAGCAGCCTCCCTCTTCGACCCGGGCGTACAGATACGCAGTATTTT. It specifies CASSLPLRPGRTDTQYF.

The V gene is TRBV15, the J gene TRBJ2-3, with 12 bases aligning to TRBD2. Trimming removed 4 bases from V and 4 bases from J; junction bases left unmatched: 12. Germline CDR1 reads LNHNV; CDR2 reads YYDKDF (reference sequence). The CDR3 sequence is 18 residues long. CDR3 amino acids: CATSKGTSGWGWSDTQYF. The CDR3 DNA reads TGTGCCACCAGCAAAGGGACTAGCGGGTGGGGTTGGTCAGATACGCAGTATTTT.

V is TRBV18 and J is TRBJ2-1; D uncertain. This CDR3 region has 17 residues. V dropped 3 bases and J dropped 0 bases, with 15 bases sitting between them. The germline V gene has CDR1 KGHSH and CDR2 LQKENI. CDR3 DNA sequence: TGTGCCAGCTCACCCGTGCAGGATAGGAGCTCCTACAATGAGCAGTTCTTC. Amino acid sequence: CASSPVQDRSSYNEQFF.

Comments on this clone: At the DNA level, this CDR3 is encoded by other sequences in the same sample as well. The rearrangement joins TRBV11-3 to TRBJ2-7, with D tentatively TRBD2 (5 bases). V dropped 5 bases and J dropped 0 bases, with 8 bases sitting between them. The CDR3 contains 13 residues. The V gene's germline CDR1 is SGHNT and CDR2 YENEEA. The CDR3 sequence: CASSSGSSYEQYF. CDR3 coding DNA: TGTGCCAGCAGCAGTGGGAGCTCCTACGAGCAGTACTTC. Full variable domain (remainder filled in from reference TRBV11-3 and TRBJ2-7): EAGVVQSPRYKIIEKKQPVAFWCNPISGHNTLYWYLQNLGQGPELLIRYENEEAVDDSQLPKDRFSAERLKGVDSTLKIQPAELGDSAVYLCASSSGSSYEQYFGPGTRLTVT.

This clone appeared a single time. This CDR3 is CASSYGLEGNTGELFF. The CDR3, as DNA: TGTGCCAGTAGTTATGGTCTTGAGGGAAACACCGGGGAGCTGTTTTTT. The chain carries TRBV19 and TRBJ2-2, with a weak D call TRBD2 (5 bases). Germline assignment: CDR1 LNHDA and CDR2 SQIVND (reference sequence). The CDR3 spans 16 residues. Deletions cut 5 bases from V and 2 bases from J, with 15 bases between.